The 3 T cell receptor beta chains reported below all come from one sample, sequenced in a study of lymphopenia after photon versus proton radiotherapy. Clones were read by immunoSEQ multiplex PCR, and TCRdb kept only the in-frame ones, dropping some. The table has 7,400 or so clones, around 85% seen once. The source material was peripheral blood, sampled from a patient treated with photon-based radiotherapy. The origin of the receptors is a woman in her 70s with pancreatic cancer.

The rearrangement links TRBV5-1 to TRBJ2-7, with D uncertain. Germline V lookup: CDR1 SGHRS, CDR2 YFSETQ. This CDR3 spans 13 amino acids. V was clipped by 0 bases and J by 3 bases, with 7 bases between them. CDR3 sequence: CASSLDSYYEQYF. The CDR3, as DNA: TGCGCCAGCAGCTTGGACAGCTACTACGAGCAGTACTTC.

The chain combines TRBV6-5 with TRBJ2-7; 11 nucleotides line up with TRBD1. The germline CDR1 and CDR2 sequences are MNHEY and SVGAGI. The J segment lost 6 bases and the V segment lost 4 bases, leaving 8 bases of the junction unmatched. The CDR3 runs 15 residues. The CDR3 reads CASSSPGQGGPEQYF. The CDR3 nucleotides are TGTGCCAGCAGTTCACCGGGACAGGGGGGGCCCGAGCAGTACTTC.

The chain carries TRBV5-1 and TRBJ2-5, with TRBD2 matching over 8 bases. In germline, CDR1 is SGHRS, CDR2 YFSETQ. Trimming removed 4 bases from V and 4 bases from J; junction bases left unmatched: 9. This CDR3 comprises 15 residues. The CDR3 coding sequence is TGCGCCAGCAGCCTCCAGCGGGAGCGGGGAGAGACCCAGTACTTC. Its translation: CASSLQRERGETQYF.